Below, one T cell receptor beta chain is given with its context. Germline CDR1 is MNHEY and CDR2 is SMNVEV (reference sequence). The CDR3 length is 14 residues. The V end lost 2 bases, the J end lost 6 bases, and 14 bases lay between the germline ends. The data are from a study of shared clonotypes between healthy human individuals. Researchers ran the assay at a deep level. Only in-frame clones appear in the TCRdb table, and some are missing; sequencing was by immunoSEQ multiplex PCR. The sample comprises some 2 million clones, roughly 95% of which are singletons, and 1.1% rests with the top ten. Terminally differentiated effector memory CD45RA+ cells were left out of the naive CD8 fraction, which was CD45RO-negative and positively selected for CCR7.

Specimen: naive CD8+ T cells sorted from blood. This chain joins TRBV27 and TRBJ2-7, with D uncertain. This clonotype originated in a man younger than 35 in good health. The CDR3 region is CASSLGPPVFEQYF. The DNA for the CDR3 is TGTGCCAGCAGTTTAGGTCCCCCCGTTTTCGAGCAGTACTTC.